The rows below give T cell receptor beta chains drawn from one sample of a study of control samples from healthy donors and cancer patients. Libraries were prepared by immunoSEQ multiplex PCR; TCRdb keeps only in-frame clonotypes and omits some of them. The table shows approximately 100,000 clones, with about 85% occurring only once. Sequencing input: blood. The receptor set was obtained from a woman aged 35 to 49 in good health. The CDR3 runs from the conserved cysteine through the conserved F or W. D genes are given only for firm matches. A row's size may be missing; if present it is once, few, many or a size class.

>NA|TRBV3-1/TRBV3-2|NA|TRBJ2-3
CASSHNLGSGTDTQYF
TGTGCCAGCAGCCATAACCTAGGGTCGGGTACAGATACGCAGTATTTT
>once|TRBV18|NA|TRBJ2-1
CASSPPSTYNEQFF
TGTGCCAGCTCACCACCGTCGACCTACAATGAGCAGTTCTTC
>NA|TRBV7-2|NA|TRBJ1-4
CASSLVRGANEKLFF
TGTGCCAGCAGCTTAGTACGTGGGGCTAATGAAAAACTGTTTTTT
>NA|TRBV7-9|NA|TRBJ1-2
CASGSGRNAPNYGYTF
TGTGCCAGCGGATCGGGCCGAAACGCGCCTAACTATGGCTACACCTTC
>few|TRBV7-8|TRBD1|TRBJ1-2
CASSLQGQVNYGYTF
TGTGCCAGCAGCTTACAAGGACAGGTGAACTATGGCTACACCTTC
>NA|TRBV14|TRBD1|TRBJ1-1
CASSQTGGKNTEAFF
TGTGCCAGCAGCCAGACAGGGGGCAAGAACACTGAAGCTTTCTTT
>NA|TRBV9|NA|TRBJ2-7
CASSVGGFLDSATYEQYF
TGTGCCAGCAGCGTAGGGGGTTTTTTAGATTCCGCAACCTACGAGCAGTACTTC
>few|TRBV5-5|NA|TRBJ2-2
CASSLDGPHTGELFF
TGTGCCAGCAGCTTGGACGGACCTCACACCGGGGAGCTGTTTTTT
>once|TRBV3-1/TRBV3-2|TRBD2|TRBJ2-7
CASSHGSASGRYEQYF
TGTGCCAGCAGCCACGGCTCGGCTAGCGGGAGGTACGAGCAGTACTTC
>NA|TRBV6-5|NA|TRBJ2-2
CASSSIQNTGELFF
TGTGCCAGCAGCTCTATACAGAACACCGGGGAGCTGTTTTTT
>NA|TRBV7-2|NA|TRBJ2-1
CATPGRRSGEQFF
TGTGCCACCCCCGGGCGCCGTTCAGGTGAGCAGTTCTTC
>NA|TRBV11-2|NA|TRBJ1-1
CASSPRRRQRNTEAFF
TGTGCCAGCAGCCCCAGACGTCGACAGCGAAACACTGAAGCTTTCTTT
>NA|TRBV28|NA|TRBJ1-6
CASSEHRAYNSPLHF
TGTGCCAGCAGTGAGCACAGGGCTTACAATTCACCCCTCCACTTT
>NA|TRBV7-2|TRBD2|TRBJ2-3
CASSSLAGGERTQYF
TGTGCCAGCAGCTCCCTAGCGGGGGGGGAACGGACGCAGTATTTT
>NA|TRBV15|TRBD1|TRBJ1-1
CATSRGTGLNTEAFF
TGTGCCACCAGCAGGGGGACAGGACTGAACACTGAAGCTTTCTTT
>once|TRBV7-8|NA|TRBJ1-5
CASSLVGTGYSNQPQHF
TGTGCCAGCAGCTTAGTAGGTACAGGGTATAGCAATCAGCCCCAGCATTTT